The entry below describes one T cell receptor (beta chain). The CDR3 consists of 14 residues. Germline V gives CDR1 SQVTM, CDR2 ANQGSEA. Deletions cut 6 bases from V and 4 bases from J, with 18 bases between. This specimen belongs to a study of blood T cell repertoires in COVID-19. Clones were read by immunoSEQ multiplex PCR, and TCRdb kept only the in-frame ones, dropping some. The sample lists about 63,000 clones, about four fifths seen once, with 3.5% to 4% in the top ten. Sequencing used PBMCs or T cells enriched from blood (not recorded which). The TCR sequence derives from a middle-aged woman with acute COVID-19. The chain employs TRBV29-1 and TRBJ1-2, with a weak D call TRBD1 (6 bases). CDR3 sequence (DNA): TGCAGCGTGCACTTAACAGGGAGCGTCTATGGCTACACCTTC. This codes for CSVHLTGSVYGYTF.